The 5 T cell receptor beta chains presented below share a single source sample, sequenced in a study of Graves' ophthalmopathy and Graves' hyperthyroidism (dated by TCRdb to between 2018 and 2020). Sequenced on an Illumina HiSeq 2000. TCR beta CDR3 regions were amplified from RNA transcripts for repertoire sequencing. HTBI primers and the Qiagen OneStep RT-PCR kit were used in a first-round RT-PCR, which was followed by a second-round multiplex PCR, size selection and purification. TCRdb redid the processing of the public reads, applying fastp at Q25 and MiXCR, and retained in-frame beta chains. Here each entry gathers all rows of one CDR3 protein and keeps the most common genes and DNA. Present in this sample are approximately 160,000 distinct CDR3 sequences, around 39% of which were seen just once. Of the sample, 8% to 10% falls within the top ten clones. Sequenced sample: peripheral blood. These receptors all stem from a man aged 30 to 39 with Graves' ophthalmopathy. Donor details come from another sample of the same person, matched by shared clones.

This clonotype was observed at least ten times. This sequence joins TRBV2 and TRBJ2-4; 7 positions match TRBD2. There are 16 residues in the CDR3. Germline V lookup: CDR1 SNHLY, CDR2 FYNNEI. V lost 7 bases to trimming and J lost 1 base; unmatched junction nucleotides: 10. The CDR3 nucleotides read TGTGCCAGCACCGAAGGCGGGAGTCGGGCCAAAAACATTCAGTACTTC. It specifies CASTEGGSRAKNIQYF.

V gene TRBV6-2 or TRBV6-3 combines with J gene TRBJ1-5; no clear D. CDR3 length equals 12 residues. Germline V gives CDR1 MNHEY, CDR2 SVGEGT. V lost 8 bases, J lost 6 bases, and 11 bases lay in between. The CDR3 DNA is TGTGCCAGCTCGGAGGGAACTCAGCCCCAGCATTTT. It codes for CASSEGTQPQHF.

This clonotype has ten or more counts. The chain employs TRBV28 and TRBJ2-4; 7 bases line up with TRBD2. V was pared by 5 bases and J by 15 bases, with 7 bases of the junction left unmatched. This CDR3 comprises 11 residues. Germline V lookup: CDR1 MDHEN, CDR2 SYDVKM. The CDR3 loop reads CASSGGGRRYF. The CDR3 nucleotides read TGTGCCAGCAGTGGGGGGGGTCGGAGGTACTTC.

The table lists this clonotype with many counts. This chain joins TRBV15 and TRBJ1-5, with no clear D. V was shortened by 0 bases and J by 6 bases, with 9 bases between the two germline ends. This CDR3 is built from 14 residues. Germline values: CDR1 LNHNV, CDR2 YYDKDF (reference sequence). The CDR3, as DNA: TGTGCCACCAGCAGAGATCCCGCAGGTCAGCCCCAGCATTTT. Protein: CATSRDPAGQPQHF.

CDR3 nucleotides: TGCAGTGCTAGTCGGGGCCAAGAGACCCAGTACTTC. Translating gives CSASRGQETQYF. The rearrangement joins TRBV20-1 to TRBJ2-5; possibly TRBD2 for D (5 bases). CDR3 length equals 12 residues. Trimming pared 3 bases from V and 1 base from J, leaving 6 bases between. Per germline, CDR1 DFQATT and CDR2 SNEGSKA (reference sequence).